The entry that follows covers one T cell receptor (beta chain) sequence. Repertoires were generated with immunoSEQ multiplex PCR, while TCRdb's copy carries only in-frame clones and drops some. The sample carries about 290,000 clones, approximately 88% recorded once. This sample is drawn from a study of blood T cell repertoires in COVID-19. The CDR3 sequence is 16 residues long. Germline lookup yields CDR1 SGHAT and CDR2 FQNNGV. The junction had 9 bases not matched to a gene; V was cut back by 5 bases and J by 8 bases. This chain connects TRBV11-2 to TRBJ2-1; TRBD2 matches 13 bases. The material sequenced was PBMCs or T cells enriched from blood (not recorded which). This TCR came from a woman aged 40-49 years who had recovered from COVID-19. The CDR3 spells CASSVRLAGGGDEQFF. The DNA for the CDR3 is TGTGCCAGCAGCGTCCGACTAGCGGGGGGTGGGGATGAGCAGTTCTTC.